This T cell receptor (beta chain) was sequenced during a study of cytomegalovirus exposure and HLA in healthy donors. The study ran its PCR with 60 Vbeta and 13 Jbeta primers. This table comes from immunoSEQ multiplex PCR, and its TCRdb copy is limited to in-frame clones, with some not included. The sample consists of 210,000 or so clones, 77% of them appearing once. The TCR sequence derives from a woman in her sixties in good health and CMV-seropositive. Sequencing used PBMCs.

In DNA form, the CDR3 reads TGTGCCAGTAGTATAGGTGGGCAGGGGGTCTACTATGGCTACACCTTC. Its protein is CASSIGGQGVYYGYTF. This sequence joins TRBV19 and TRBJ1-2, with 7 bases identical to TRBD1. From germline, CDR1 is LNHDA and CDR2 SQIVND (reference sequence). The V and J ends lost 1 base and 3 bases, in that order; junction bases with no gene match: 8. The CDR3 consists of 16 residues.